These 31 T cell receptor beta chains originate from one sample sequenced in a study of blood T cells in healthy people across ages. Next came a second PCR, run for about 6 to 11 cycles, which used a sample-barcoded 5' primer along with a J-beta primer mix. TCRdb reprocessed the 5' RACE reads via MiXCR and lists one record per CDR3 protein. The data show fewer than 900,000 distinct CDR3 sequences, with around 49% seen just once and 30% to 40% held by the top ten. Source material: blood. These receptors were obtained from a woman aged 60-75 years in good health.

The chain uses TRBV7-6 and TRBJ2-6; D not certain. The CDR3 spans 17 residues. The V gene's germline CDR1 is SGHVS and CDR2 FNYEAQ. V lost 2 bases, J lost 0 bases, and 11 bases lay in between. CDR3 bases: TGTGCCAGCAGCTTAAGTCGGCGGAGCTCTGGGGCCAACGTCCTGACTTTC. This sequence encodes CASSLSRRSSGANVLTF.

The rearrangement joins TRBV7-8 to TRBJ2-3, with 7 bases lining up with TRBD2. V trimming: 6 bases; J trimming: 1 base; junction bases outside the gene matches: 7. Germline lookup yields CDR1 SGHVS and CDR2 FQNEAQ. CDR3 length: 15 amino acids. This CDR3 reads CASSRTRGGTDTQYF. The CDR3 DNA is TGTGCCAGCAGTCGAACACGGGGGGGCACAGATACGCAGTATTTT.

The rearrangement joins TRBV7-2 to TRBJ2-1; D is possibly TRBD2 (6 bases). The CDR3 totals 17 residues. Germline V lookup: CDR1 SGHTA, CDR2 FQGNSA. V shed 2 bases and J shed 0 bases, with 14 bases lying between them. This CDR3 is CASSLFRLAISYNEQFF. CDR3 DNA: TGTGCCAGCAGCTTATTTCGCCTAGCGATCTCCTACAATGAGCAGTTCTTC.

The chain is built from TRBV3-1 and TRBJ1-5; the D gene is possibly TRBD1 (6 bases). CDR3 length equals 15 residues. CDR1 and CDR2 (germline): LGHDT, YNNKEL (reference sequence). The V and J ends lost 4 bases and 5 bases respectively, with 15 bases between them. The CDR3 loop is CASSLFGQSDQPQHF. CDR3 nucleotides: TGTGCCAGCAGCCTCTTTGGACAGTCAGATCAGCCCCAGCATTTT.

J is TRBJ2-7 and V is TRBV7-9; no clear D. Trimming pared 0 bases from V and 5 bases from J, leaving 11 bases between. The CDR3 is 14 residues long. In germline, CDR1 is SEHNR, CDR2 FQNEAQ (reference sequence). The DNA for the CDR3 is TGTGCCAGCAGCTTAGCCGGGCCAGCCAACGAGCAGTACTTC. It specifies CASSLAGPANEQYF.

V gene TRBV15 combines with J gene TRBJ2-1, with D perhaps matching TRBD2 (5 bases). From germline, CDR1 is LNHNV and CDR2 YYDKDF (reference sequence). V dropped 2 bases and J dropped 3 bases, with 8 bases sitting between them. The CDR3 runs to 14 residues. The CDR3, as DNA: TGTGCCACCAGCAGAACTAGTTTCTACAATGAGCAGTTCTTC. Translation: CATSRTSFYNEQFF.

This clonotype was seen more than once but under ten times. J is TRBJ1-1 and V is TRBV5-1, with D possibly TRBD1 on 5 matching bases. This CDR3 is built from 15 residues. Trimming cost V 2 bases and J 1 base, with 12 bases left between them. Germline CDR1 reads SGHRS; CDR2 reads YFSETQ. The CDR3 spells CASSFGLTGNTEAFF. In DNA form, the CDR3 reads TGCGCCAGCAGCTTCGGTTTAACAGGGAACACTGAAGCTTTCTTT.

CDR3 in amino acids: CASIADTQYF. The CDR3 coding sequence is TGCGCATCTATAGCCGATACGCAGTATTTT. The chain links TRBV29-1 to TRBJ2-3; no definite D call. The germline gives CDR1 SQVTM, CDR2 ANQGSEA. This CDR3 spans 10 amino acids.

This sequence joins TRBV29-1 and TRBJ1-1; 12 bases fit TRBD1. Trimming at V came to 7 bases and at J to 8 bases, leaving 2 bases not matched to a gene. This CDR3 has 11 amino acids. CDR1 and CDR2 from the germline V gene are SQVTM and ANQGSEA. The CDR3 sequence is CSAGTGGEAFF. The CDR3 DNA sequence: TGCAGCGCTGGGACAGGGGGCGAAGCTTTCTTT.

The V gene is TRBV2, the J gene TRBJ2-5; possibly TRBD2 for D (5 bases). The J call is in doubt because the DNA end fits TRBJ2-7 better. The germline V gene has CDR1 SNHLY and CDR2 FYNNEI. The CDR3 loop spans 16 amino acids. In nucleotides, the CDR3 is TGTGCCAGCAAACTCTCAGCGGAGTGGACCCCTTACGAGCAGTACTTC. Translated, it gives CASKLSAEWTPYEQYF.

In DNA, the CDR3 is TGTGCCGGGGACAGGGGGTATGGCTACACCTTC. As protein: CAGDRGYGYTF. The genes are TRBV30 and TRBJ1-2; 11 bases agree with TRBD1. There are 11 residues in the CDR3. Looked up from germline, CDR1 is GTSNPN and CDR2 is SVGIG (reference sequence). V shed 8 bases and J 5 bases; nucleotides not matched to a gene: 1.

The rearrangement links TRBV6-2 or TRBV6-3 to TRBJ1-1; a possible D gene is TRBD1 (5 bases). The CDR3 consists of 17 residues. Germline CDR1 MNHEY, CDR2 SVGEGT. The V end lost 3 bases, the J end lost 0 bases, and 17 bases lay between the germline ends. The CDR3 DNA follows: TGTGCCAGCAGTTATCCGGGACCAAGCACGATGAACACTGAAGCTTTCTTT. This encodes CASSYPGPSTMNTEAFF.

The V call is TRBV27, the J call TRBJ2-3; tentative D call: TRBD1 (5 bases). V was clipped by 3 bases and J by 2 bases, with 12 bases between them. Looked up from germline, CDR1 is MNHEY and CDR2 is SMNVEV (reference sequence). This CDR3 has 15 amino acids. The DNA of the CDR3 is TGTGCCAGCAGTTTTGATGTCAGGGCCACAGATACGCAGTATTTT. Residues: CASSFDVRATDTQYF.

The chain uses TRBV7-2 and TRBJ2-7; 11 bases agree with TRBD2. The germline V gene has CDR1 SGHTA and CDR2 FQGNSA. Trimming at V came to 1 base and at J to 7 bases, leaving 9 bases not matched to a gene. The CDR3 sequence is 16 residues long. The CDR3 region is CASSLDSGRARNEQYF. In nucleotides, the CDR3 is TGTGCCAGCAGCTTAGATAGCGGGAGGGCCCGCAATGAGCAGTACTTC.

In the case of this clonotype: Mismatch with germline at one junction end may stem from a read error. CDR3 sequence (DNA): TGTGCCGGCAGCTTAGGAGGCGGGAGCTCCTACGAGCAGTACTTC. Amino acids: CAGSLGGGSSYEQYF. The rearrangement joins TRBV7-2 to TRBJ2-7; the match to TRBD2 covers 7 bases. The V gene's germline CDR1 is SGHTA and CDR2 FQGNSA. CDR3 length: 15 amino acids.

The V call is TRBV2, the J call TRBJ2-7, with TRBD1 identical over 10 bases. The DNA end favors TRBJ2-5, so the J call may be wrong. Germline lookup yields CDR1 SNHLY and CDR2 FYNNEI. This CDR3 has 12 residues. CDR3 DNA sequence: TGTGCCAGCACGGGACAGGGGGAGACCCAGTACTTC. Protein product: CASTGQGETQYF.

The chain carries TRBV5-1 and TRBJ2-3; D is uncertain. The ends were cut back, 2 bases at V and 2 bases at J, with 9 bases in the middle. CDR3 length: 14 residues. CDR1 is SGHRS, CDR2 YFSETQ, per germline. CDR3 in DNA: TGCGCCAGCAGCTTTCGCGAAAACACAGATACGCAGTATTTT. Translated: CASSFRENTDTQYF.

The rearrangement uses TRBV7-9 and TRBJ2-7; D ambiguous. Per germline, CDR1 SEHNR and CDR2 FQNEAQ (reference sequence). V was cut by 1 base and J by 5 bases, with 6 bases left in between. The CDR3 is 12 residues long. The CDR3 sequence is CASSLDEDEQYF. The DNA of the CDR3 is TGTGCCAGCAGCTTAGACGAAGACGAGCAGTACTTC.

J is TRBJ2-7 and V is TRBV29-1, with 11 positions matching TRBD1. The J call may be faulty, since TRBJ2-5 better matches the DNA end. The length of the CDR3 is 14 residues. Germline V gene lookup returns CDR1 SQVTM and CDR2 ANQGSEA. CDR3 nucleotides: TGCAGCGTTCATTCCGGGACAGGGGGAGAGACCCAGTACTTC. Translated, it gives CSVHSGTGGETQYF.

The CDR3 reads CASSSGTSGRPEQYF. CDR3 coding DNA: TGTGCCAGCAGTTCTGGGACTAGCGGGAGGCCCGAGCAGTACTTC. This chain links TRBV6-2 or TRBV6-3 with TRBJ2-7; 15 bases agree with TRBD2. Germline CDR1 and CDR2: MNHEY and SVGEGT. This CDR3 contains 15 residues. Trimming cost V 4 bases and J 6 bases; bases outside gene matches: 4.

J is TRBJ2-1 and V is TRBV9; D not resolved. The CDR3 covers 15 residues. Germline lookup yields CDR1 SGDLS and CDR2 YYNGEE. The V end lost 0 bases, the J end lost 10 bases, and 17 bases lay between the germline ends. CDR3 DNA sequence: TGTGCCAGCAGCGTAGCCAGCCTCCCAACGGTGGAGCAGTTCTTC. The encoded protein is CASSVASLPTVEQFF.

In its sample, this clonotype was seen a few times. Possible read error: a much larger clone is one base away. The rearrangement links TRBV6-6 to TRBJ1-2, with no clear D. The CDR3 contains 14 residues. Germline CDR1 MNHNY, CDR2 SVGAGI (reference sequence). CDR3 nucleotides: TGTGCCAGCAGTGACTCGTCTCGTATGGATGGCTACACCTTC. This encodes CASSDSSRMDGYTF.

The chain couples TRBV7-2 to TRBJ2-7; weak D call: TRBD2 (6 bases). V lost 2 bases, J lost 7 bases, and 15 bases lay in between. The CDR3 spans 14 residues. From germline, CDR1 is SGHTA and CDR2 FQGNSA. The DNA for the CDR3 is TGTGCCAGCAGCTTACGACCCCGAGGGAGGGAGCAGTACTTC. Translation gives CASSLRPRGREQYF.

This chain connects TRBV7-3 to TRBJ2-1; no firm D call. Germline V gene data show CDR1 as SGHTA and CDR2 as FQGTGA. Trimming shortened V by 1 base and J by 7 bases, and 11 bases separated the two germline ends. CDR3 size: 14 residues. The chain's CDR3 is CASSLSGPMNEQFF. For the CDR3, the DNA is TGTGCCAGCAGCTTAAGTGGCCCCATGAATGAGCAGTTCTTC.

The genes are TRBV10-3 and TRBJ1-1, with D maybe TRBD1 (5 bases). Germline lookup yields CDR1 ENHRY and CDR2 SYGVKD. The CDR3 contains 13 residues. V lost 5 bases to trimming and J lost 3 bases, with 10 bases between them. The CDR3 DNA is TGTGCCATCAGTAAGACAGTCGACACTGAAGCTTTCTTT. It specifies CAISKTVDTEAFF.

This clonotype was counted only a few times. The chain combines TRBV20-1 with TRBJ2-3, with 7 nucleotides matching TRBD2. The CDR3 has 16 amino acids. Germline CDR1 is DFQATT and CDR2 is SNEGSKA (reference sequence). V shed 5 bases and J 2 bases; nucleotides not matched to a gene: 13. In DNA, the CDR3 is TGCAGTGCTCCACCCTGGGGGAGGGTCGCCACAGATACGCAGTATTTT. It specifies CSAPPWGRVATDTQYF.

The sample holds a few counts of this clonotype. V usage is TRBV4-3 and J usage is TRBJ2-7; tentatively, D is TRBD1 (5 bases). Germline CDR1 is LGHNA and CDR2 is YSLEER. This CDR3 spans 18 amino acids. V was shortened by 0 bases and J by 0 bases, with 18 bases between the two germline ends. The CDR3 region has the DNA TGCGCCAGCAGCCAAGATTGGTCAAGAACAGGCCTCTCCTACGAGCAGTACTTC. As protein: CASSQDWSRTGLSYEQYF.

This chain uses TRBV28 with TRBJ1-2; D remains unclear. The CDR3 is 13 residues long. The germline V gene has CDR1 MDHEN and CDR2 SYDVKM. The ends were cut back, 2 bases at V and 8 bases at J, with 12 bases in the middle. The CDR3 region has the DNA TGTGCCAGCAGTTTACCCGGGCGGGAGGGCTACACCTTC. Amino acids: CASSLPGREGYTF.

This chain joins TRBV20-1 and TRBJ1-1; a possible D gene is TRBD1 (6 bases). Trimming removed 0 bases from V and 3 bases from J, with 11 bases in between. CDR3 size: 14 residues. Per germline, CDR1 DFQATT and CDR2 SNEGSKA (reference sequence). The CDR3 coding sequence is TGCAGTGCTAGAGATCCGAAGGGGGACACTGAAGCTTTCTTT. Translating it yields CSARDPKGDTEAFF.

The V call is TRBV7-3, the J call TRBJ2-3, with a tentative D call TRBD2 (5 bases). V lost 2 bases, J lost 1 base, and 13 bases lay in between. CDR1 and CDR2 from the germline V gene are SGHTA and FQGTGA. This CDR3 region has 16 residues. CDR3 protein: CASSLHGLGGTDTQYF. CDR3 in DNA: TGTGCCAGCAGCTTACACGGGCTCGGGGGCACAGATACGCAGTATTTT. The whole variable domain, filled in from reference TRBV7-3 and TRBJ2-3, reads GAGVSQTPSNKVTEKGKYVELRCDPISGHTALYWYRQSLGQGPEFLIYFQGTGAADDSGLPNDRFFAVRPEGSVSTLKIQRTERGDSAVYLCASSLHGLGGTDTQYFGPGTRLTVL.

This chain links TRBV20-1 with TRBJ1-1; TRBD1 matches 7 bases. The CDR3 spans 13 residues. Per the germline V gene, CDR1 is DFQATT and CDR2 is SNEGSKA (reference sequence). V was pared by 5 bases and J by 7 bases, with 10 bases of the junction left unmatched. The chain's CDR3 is CSAFDRVGGEAFF. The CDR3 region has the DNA TGCAGTGCTTTTGACAGGGTTGGTGGTGAAGCTTTCTTT.